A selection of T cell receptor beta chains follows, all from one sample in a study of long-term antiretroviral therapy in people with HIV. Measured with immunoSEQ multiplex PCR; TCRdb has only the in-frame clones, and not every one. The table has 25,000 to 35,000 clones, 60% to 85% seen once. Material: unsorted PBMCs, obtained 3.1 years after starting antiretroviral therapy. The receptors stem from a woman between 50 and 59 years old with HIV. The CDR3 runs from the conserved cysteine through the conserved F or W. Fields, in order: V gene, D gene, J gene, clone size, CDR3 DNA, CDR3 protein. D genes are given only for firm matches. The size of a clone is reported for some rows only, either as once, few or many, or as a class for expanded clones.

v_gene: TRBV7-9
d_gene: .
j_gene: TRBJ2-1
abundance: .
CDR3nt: TGTGCCAGCAGCTTAGGGACAGAATACAATGAGCAGTTCTTC
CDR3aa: CASSLGTEYNEQFF

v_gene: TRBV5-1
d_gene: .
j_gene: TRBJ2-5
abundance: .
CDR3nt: TGCGCCAGCAGCTTGAACCCAGGGGTCCCCCAAGAGACCCAGTACTTC
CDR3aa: CASSLNPGVPQETQYF

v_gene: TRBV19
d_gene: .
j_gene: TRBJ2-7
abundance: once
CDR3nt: TGTGCCAGTAGTATAGAAGGGAGCGAGCAGTACTTC
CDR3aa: CASSIEGSEQYF

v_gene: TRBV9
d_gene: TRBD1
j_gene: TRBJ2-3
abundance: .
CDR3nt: TGTGCCAGCAGCGTAGAGGGGGCAAGGACAGATACGCAGTATTTT
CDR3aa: CASSVEGARTDTQYF

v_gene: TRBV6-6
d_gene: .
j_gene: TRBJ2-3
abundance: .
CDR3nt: TGTGCCAGCAGCGAGCGAACAGATACGCAGTATTTT
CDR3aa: CASSERTDTQYF

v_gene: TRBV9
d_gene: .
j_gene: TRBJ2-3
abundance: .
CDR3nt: TGTGCCAGCAGCGTAGGCGATAGGGTAGCCACAGATACGCAGTATTTT
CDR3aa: CASSVGDRVATDTQYF

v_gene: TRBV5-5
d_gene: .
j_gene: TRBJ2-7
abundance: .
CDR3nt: TGTGCCAGCAGCAGGAGTACAGGGTTCAACGAGCAGTACTTC
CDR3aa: CASSRSTGFNEQYF

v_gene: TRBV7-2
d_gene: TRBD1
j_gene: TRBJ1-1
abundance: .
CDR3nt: TGTGCCAGCAGCTTAGCGCGGGCGACAGGGAGGAATCCTTTCTTT
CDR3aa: CASSLARATGRNPFF

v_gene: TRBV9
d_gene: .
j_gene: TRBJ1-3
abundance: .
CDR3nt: TGTGCCAGCAGCGTAGAGGGGATGGGGCTCTCTGGAAACACCATATATTTT
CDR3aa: CASSVEGMGLSGNTIYF

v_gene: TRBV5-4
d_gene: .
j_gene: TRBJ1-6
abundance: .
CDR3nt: TGTGCCAGCAGCTTTCCAGGGGCCTCCTATAATTCACCCCTCCACTTT
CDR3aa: CASSFPGASYNSPLHF

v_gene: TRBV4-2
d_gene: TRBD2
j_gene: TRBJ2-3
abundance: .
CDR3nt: TGTGCCAGCAGCCCGTCAGCGGGGGAGGCAGATACGCAGTATTTT
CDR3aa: CASSPSAGEADTQYF

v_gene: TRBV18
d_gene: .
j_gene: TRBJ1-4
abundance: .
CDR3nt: TGTGCCAGCTCACCCGGTGGGGGAAGTGAAAAACTGTTTTTT
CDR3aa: CASSPGGGSEKLFF

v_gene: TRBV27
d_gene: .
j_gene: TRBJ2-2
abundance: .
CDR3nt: TGTGCCAGCAGTTTATCCCTCGCCTCGGGGACCGGGGAGCTGTTTTTT
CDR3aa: CASSLSLASGTGELFF